This T cell receptor beta chain appears in the sequencing data of a study of OX40 agonist ivuxolimab in advanced cancers. Findings and caveats of the study: Clones of CD4+ and CD8+ blood T cells grew by week 6 at doses of 0.1 to 3.0 mg/kg. On average, CD8+ T cells had more expanded clones than CD4+.

TCRdb's copy holds only in-frame clones and misses some; the assay was immunoSEQ multiplex PCR. This table has some 150,000 clones, approximately 90% appearing once. Concerning this clone: The antigen is not known.

The CDR3 runs to 15 residues. Germline assignment: CDR1 MNHNS and CDR2 SASEGT. V lost 3 bases, J lost 7 bases, and 19 bases lay in between. Autoimmune disease history or systemic immunosuppression excluded patients. This receptor was obtained from an adult with an advanced solid tumor such as melanoma, head and neck, liver or kidney cancer. Sequencing used CD4+ or CD8+ T cells sorted from blood, obtained in a trial of the OX40 agonist ivuxolimab. The rearrangement links TRBV6-1 to TRBJ2-7; D may match TRBD1 or TRBD2 (5 bases each). CDR3 sequence reads: CASSEGPSMVEEQYF. As DNA, the CDR3 is TGTGCCAGCAGTGAGGGACCTTCGATGGTGGAGGAGCAGTACTTC.